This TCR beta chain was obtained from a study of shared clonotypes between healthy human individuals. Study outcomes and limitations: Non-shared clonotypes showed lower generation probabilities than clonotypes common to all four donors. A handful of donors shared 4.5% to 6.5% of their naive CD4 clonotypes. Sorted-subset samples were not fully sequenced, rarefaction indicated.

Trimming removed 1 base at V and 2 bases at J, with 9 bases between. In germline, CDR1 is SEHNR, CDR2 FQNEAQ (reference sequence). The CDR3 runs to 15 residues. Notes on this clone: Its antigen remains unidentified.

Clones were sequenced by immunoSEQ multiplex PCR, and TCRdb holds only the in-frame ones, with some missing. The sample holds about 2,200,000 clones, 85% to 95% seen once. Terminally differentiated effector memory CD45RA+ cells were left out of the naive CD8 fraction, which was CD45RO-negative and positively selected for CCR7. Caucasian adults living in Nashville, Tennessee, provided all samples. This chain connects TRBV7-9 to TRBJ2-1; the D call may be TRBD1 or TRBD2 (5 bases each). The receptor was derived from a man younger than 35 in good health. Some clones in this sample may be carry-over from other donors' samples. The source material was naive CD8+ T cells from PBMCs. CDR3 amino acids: CASSLVLGAYNEQFF. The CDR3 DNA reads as TGTGCCAGCAGCTTAGTGTTGGGGGCCTACAATGAGCAGTTCTTC.